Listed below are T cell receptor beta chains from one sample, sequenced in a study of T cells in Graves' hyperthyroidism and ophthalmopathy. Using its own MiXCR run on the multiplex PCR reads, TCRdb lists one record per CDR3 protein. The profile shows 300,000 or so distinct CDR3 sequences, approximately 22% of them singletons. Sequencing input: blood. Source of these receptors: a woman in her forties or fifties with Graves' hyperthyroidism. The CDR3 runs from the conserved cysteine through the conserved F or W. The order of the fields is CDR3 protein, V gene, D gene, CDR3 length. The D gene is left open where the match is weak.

CASSSHGLATDTQYF | TRBV7-6 | TRBD2 | 15
CASSPPVGADNQPQHF | TRBV28 | . | 16
CASSGFRGAGSEAFF | TRBV6-1 | . | 15
CASSRGFGAGETQYF | TRBV6-1 | . | 15
CATSRDRGTGELFF | TRBV15 | . | 14
CSAQTPLSYEQYF | TRBV20-1 | . | 13
CASSQALIAGVRNEQFF | TRBV3-1 | TRBD2 | 17
CASSSPGNSGNTIYF | TRBV28 | . | 15
CASSRVDYEQYF | TRBV28 | . | 12
CSVAPRGHTEAFF | TRBV29-1 | . | 13
CASSLLRGGRGTDTQYF | TRBV5-1 | TRBD2 | 17
CASSIPGLAGGEETQYF | TRBV5-4 | TRBD2 | 17
CASSQDGGGTEAFF | TRBV3-1 | . | 14
CASSLDREGEAFF | TRBV5-1 | . | 13
CASSFFLGGGQFGEQFF | TRBV12-3/TRBV12-4 | . | 17
CAWSGFRGDYNEQFF | TRBV30 | . | 15
CASSFEFRVEDEQYF | TRBV5-1 | . | 15
CSARDGGRGRPQHF | TRBV20-1 | . | 14
CASSFLPGLAGGRNTGELFF | TRBV2 | TRBD2 | 20
CVSSDRVPNTGELFF | TRBV3-1 | TRBD1 | 15
CASSRRQGSPNQPQHF | TRBV28 | TRBD1 | 16
CASSAPGTGTHEQYF | TRBV6-1 | TRBD1 | 15
CASSPLFDTEAFF | TRBV18 | . | 13
CASSRGRGQETQYF | TRBV2 | . | 14
CASSLGDRDSSPLHF | TRBV7-9 | TRBD1 | 15
CASSLAGGRGTEAFF | TRBV6-1 | . | 15
CAWMIAVQETQYF | TRBV30 | . | 13
CASSLGLAGGQDTQYF | TRBV7-2 | TRBD2 | 16
CASEIDRRSSYEQYF | TRBV2 | . | 15
CASSYGTRTYEQYF | TRBV3-1 | . | 14
CAWSVKRGIFSYEQYF | TRBV30 | . | 16
CASSYSSDGNYGYTF | TRBV6-6 | . | 15
CASSQGTGAPNGYTF | TRBV3-1 | TRBD1 | 15
CASSIPIGASARNQPQHF | TRBV19 | . | 18
CASRRDGYPLAKNIQYF | TRBV5-1 | . | 17
CSARDRVGKAEAFF | TRBV20-1 | . | 14
CSAPLYSSGANVLTF | TRBV20-1 | . | 15
CSARRGTNEKLFF | TRBV20-1 | . | 13
CSVARMDGSTDTQYF | TRBV29-1 | . | 15
CASRQTRDTEAFF | TRBV11-2 | . | 13
CASSVDSGAEAFF | TRBV2 | . | 13
CTISESRTPVETQYF | TRBV10-3 | . | 15